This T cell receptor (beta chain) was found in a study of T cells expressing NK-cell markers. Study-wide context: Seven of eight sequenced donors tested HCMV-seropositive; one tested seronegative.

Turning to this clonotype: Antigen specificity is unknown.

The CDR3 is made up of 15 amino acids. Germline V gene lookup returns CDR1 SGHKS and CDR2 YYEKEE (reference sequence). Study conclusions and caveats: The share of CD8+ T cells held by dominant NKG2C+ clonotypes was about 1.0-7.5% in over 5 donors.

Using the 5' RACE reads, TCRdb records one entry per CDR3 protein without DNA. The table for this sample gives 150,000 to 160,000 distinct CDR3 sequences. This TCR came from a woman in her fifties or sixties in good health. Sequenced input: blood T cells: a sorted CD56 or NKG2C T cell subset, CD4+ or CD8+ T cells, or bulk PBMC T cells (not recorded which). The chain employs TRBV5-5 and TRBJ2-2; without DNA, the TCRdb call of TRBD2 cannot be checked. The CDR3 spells CASSLRLAGGGELFF.